This T cell receptor beta chain appears in the sequencing data of a study of CD8 T cells in ankylosing spondylitis. The study's findings and limits: In ankylosing spondylitis patients, matched synovial fluid reportedly showed significant enrichment of disease-linked clones. Apparently characteristic of ankylosing spondylitis blood was a TCR beta motif (eight highly homologous variants). Disease-associated clonotypes exhibited CD8+ identity and were relatively infrequent in peripheral blood.

This clonotype was seen ten or more times. What it binds is unknown. In germline, CDR1 is GTSNPN, CDR2 SVGIG (reference sequence). V was trimmed by 0 bases and J by 3 bases, leaving 8 bases between them. The CDR3 has 14 residues. TCRdb used MiXCR to reprocess the 5' RACE reads, holding one entry per CDR3 protein. The sample holds approximately 300,000 distinct CDR3 sequences, roughly 8% seen once. The rearrangement joins TRBV30 to TRBJ2-2, with D hard to call. This TCR was recovered from a male donor with ankylosing spondylitis. The sequencing input was blood, either unsorted or a sorted T cell fraction (not recorded which). CDR3 DNA: TGTGCCTGGAGTGTAGGCGGTCACACCGGGGAGCTGTTTTTT. Translation: CAWSVGGHTGELFF.